This TCR beta chain was profiled in a study of cytomegalovirus exposure and HLA in healthy donors. Study in general: Membership in the Caucasian-associated ancestry cluster was found for 81% of approximately 400 genotyped donors.

The PCR used 60 Vbeta and 13 Jbeta primers. Repertoires were generated with immunoSEQ multiplex PCR, while TCRdb's copy carries only in-frame clones and drops some. Of 120,000 or so clones in the sample, around three quarters were seen once. The CDR3 length is 14 residues. Germline-derived CDR1 and CDR2 are SQVTM and ANQGSEA. V was clipped by 5 bases and J by 4 bases; unmatched bases: 9. The TCR comes from a man aged 25 to 40 in good health and CMV-seronegative. Sequencing used PBMCs. The chain recombines TRBV29-1 with TRBJ2-7; 9 bases line up with TRBD1. The DNA for the CDR3 is TGCAGCGTTTTTGCCGGGACAGGGTCTTACGAGCAGTACTTC. Translating it yields CSVFAGTGSYEQYF.